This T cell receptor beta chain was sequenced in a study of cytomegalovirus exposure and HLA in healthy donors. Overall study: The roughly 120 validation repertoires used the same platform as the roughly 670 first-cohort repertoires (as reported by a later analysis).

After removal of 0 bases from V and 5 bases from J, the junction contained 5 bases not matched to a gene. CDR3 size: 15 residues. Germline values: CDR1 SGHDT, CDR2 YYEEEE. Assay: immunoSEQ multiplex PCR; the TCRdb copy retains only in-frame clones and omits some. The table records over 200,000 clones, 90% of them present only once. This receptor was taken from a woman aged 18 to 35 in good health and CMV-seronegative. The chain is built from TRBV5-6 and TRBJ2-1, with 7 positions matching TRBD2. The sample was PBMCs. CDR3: CASSLAGGLNNEQFF. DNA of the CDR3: TGTGCCAGCAGCTTGGCGGGGGGACTAAACAATGAGCAGTTCTTC.